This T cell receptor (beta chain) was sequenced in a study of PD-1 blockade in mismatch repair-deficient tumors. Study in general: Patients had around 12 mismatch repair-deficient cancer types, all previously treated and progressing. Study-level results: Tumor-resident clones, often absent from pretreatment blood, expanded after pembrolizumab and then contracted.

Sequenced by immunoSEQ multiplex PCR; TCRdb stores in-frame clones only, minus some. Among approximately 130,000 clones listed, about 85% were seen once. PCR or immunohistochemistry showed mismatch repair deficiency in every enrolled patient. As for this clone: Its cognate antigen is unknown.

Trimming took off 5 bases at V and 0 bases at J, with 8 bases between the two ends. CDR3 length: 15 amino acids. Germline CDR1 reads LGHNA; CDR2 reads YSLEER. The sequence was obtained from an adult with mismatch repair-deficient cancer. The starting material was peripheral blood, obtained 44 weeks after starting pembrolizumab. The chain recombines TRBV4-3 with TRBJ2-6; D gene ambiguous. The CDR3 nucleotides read TGCGCCAGCAGCAAAACTTACTCTGGGGCCAACGTCCTGACTTTC. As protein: CASSKTYSGANVLTF.